This T cell receptor (beta chain) is from a study of blood T cell repertoires in COVID-19. Clones were read by immunoSEQ multiplex PCR, and TCRdb kept only the in-frame ones, dropping some. The repertoire consists of around 200,000 clones, with approximately 84% occurring once and the leading ten covering approximately 6.1%. The germline CDR1 and CDR2 sequences are LGHDT and YNNKEL (reference sequence). V was shortened by 1 base and J by 7 bases, with 16 bases between the two germline ends. The CDR3 is 15 residues long. The TCR sequence derives from a man older than 75 with acute or convalescent COVID-19. The sample consisted of peripheral blood. V usage is TRBV3-1 (or the pseudogene TRBV3-2) and J usage is TRBJ1-1, with D possibly matching TRBD1 (6 bases). The CDR3 nucleotides read TGTGCCAGCAGCCAAGTTCTAACAGGGAGTTTTGAAGCTTTCTTT. Amino acids: CASSQVLTGSFEAFF.